This entry is about one T cell receptor beta chain. V lost 3 bases and J lost 4, with 12 bases in between. CDR3 size: 15 residues. Germline lookup yields CDR1 LGHNT and CDR2 FRNRAP. The data were taken from a study of patients and donors after allogeneic stem cell transplantation. TCRdb fed the RT-PCR reads into MiXCR, producing one record per CDR3 protein. Among about a million distinct CDR3 sequences listed, approximately 18% were seen once. Sequencing input: blood, either unsorted or a sorted T cell fraction (not recorded which). This sequence joins TRBV12-5 and TRBJ2-2; D possibly matches TRBD1 or TRBD2 (5 bases each). The TCR sequence derives from a human donor who was either an allogeneic HSCT recipient or a stem cell or donor lymphocyte infusion donor (not recorded which). It is not recorded whose cells these are; they may come from a transplant donor. The CDR3 loop reads CASGFWGKSTGELFF. CDR3 DNA sequence: TGTGCTAGTGGTTTTTGGGGGAAATCCACCGGGGAGCTGTTTTTT.